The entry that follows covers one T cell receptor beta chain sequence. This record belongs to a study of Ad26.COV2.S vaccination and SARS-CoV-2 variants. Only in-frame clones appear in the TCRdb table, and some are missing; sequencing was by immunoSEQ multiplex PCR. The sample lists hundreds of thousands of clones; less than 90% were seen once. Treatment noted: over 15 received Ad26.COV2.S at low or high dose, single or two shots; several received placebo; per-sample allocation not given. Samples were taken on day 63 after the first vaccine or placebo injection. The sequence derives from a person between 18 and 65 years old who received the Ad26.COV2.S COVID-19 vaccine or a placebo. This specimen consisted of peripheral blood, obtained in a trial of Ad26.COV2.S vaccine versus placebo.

The chain's CDR3 is CASSERMSLSPYGYTF. The CDR3 region has the DNA TGTGCCAGCAGCGAACGTATGTCCCTTTCCCCCTATGGCTACACCTTC. The J gene is TRBJ1-2, the V gene TRBV7-2; D gene unclear. Trimming removed 5 bases from V and 4 bases from J, with 20 bases in between. Germline CDR1 reads SGHTA; CDR2 reads FQGNSA. The CDR3 contains 16 residues.